The subject of this entry is one T cell receptor beta chain. Its matching antigen is unknown. Germline loops: CDR1 MNHNS, CDR2 SASEGT. The CDR3 loop spans 14 amino acids. Germline trimming cut 7 bases from V and 2 bases from J; bases unmatched to any gene: 7. The data originate from a study of OX40 agonist ivuxolimab in advanced cancers. Here immunoSEQ multiplex PCR was the method, and the copy in TCRdb shows in-frame clones only, minus some. The sample consists of over 60,000 clones, roughly nine tenths of them appearing once. Study observations and caveats: Expanded peripheral T cell antigen specificity was not determined.

The rearrangement links TRBV6-1 to TRBJ2-5; TRBD1 matches 7 bases. This TCR derives from an adult with an advanced solid tumor such as melanoma, head and neck, liver or kidney cancer. Sample: CD4+ or CD8+ T cells sorted from blood, taken in a trial of the OX40 agonist ivuxolimab. The CDR3 loop reads CASTWGTDQETQYF. The CDR3 nucleotides read TGTGCCAGCACTTGGGGGACAGATCAAGAGACCCAGTACTTC.